This TCR beta chain appears in the sequencing data of a study of regulatory T cells in long-lasting Graves disease. The study, taken as a whole, reports: The researchers studied only peripheral blood, not thyroid tissue.

V was trimmed by 0 bases and J by 0 bases, leaving 6 bases between them. Looked up from germline, CDR1 is SGHRS and CDR2 is YFSETQ. This CDR3 has 14 amino acids. The time point was: persistent/refractory GD, antithyroid drugs over 5 years with positive TRAb. The authors made the TCR library using RNA they extracted from PBMCs. HTBI primers from iRepertoire and Arm-PCR of CDR3 regions yielded the TCR beta libraries. TCRdb re-derived calls from the multiplex PCR reads in MiXCR, one entry per CDR3 protein. Here the sample spans around 400,000 distinct CDR3 sequences, over 20% being singletons. Concerning this clonotype: The antigen remains undetermined.

The origin of this receptor is a female donor with Graves disease. Sample: peripheral blood mononuclear cells (PBMCs), taken when the disease was refractory, from a patient treated with antithyroid drugs. The chain combines TRBV5-1 with TRBJ1-2; D might be TRBD1 (5 bases). Here the CDR3 DNA reads TGCGCCAGCAGCTTGGCACAGGCTAACTATGGCTACACCTTC. Its protein is CASSLAQANYGYTF.